This T cell receptor (beta chain) comes out of a study of Ad26.COV2.S vaccination and SARS-CoV-2 variants. Treatment: 19 received Ad26.COV2.S at low or high dose, single or two shots; roughly 5 received placebo; per-sample allocation not given. The samples were gathered on day 63 after the first injection of vaccine or placebo. This clone was seen a few times. The assay was immunoSEQ multiplex PCR, and TCRdb's table has in-frame clones only and misses some. Here the sample spans around 300,000 clones, around 89% being singletons. Trimming took off 4 bases at V and 6 bases at J, with 16 bases between the two ends. Germline V lookup: CDR1 SGHRS, CDR2 YFSETQ. CDR3 length: 15 amino acids.

This TCR derives from a person aged 18-65 years who received the Ad26.COV2.S COVID-19 vaccine or a placebo. The input for sequencing was peripheral blood, taken in a trial of Ad26.COV2.S vaccine versus placebo. This chain uses TRBV5-1 with TRBJ2-2, with D tentatively TRBD2 (5 bases). CDR3 loop: CASSLRTSAAGELFF. The CDR3 DNA follows: TGCGCCAGCAGCCTCAGGACTTCGGCGGCCGGGGAGCTGTTTTTT.